Sequencing of this TCR beta chain was carried out in a study of PD-L1 blockade in urothelial cancer. On the study more broadly: Beginning in about 2014, patients received atezolizumab, given as 1,200 mg intravenously every 3 weeks.

Sequencing used immunoSEQ multiplex PCR; TCRdb keeps in-frame clones, though not all of them. This table has fewer than 95,000 clones, 80% to 85% appearing once. Indicated time point: pretreatment peripheral blood. This CDR3 is built from 13 residues. V was cut by 10 bases and J by 2 bases, with 14 bases left in between. The V gene's germline CDR1 is ENHRY and CDR2 SYGVKD. This sample comprised PBMCs, obtained around atezolizumab (anti-PD-L1) treatment. The receptor was derived from a man aged 55 to 70 with urothelial cancer. The rearrangement links TRBV10-3 to TRBJ1-1; D is undetermined. The CDR3 DNA is TGTGCCACTGTCCGAATGGCCAACACTGAAGCTTTCTTT. Protein: CATVRMANTEAFF.